This T cell receptor beta chain comes out of a study of blood T cell repertoires in COVID-19. Background on the study: COVID-19 samples collected from the United States, Italy and Spain covered acute and convalescent phases. Sample material is recorded as cDNA or gDNA derived from T cells, B-cell-depleted T cells, or PBMCs.

This CDR3 has 16 amino acids. Trimming removed 3 bases from V and 0 bases from J, with 15 bases in between. CDR1 and CDR2 from the germline V gene are MDHEN and SYDVKM. In the authors' methods: Amplification of reference gene primers provided the estimated nucleated cell counts. TCRdb keeps only in-frame clones here, not all; method: immunoSEQ multiplex PCR. That table is the source of V, J and clone size, and D and trimming were worked out from the DNA. This sample has under 200,000 clones, with around 81% found just once. Input material: peripheral blood. This sequence originates from a human donor with acute or convalescent COVID-19. The donor label of this sample is uncertain. The chain links TRBV28 to TRBJ2-7; D possibly corresponds to TRBD1 (5 bases). The CDR3 region has the DNA TGTGCCAGCAGTTTTGTCGGACCACAGGCCTCCTACGAGCAGTACTTC. Its protein product is CASSFVGPQASYEQYF.